Listed here is a single TCR beta chain. These data come from a study of control samples from healthy donors and cancer patients. Here immunoSEQ multiplex PCR was the method, and the copy in TCRdb shows in-frame clones only, minus some. The sample consists of roughly 88,000 clones, 91% of them appearing once. Germline CDR1 reads MNHEY; CDR2 reads SMNVEV (reference sequence). The CDR3 spans 14 residues. Trimming shortened V by 6 bases and J by 4 bases, and 15 bases separated the two germline ends. Sample: blood. The receptor was isolated from a woman aged 25 to 45 in good health. The chain joins TRBV27 to TRBJ1-2; tentative D call: TRBD1 (5 bases). DNA for the CDR3: TGTGCCAGCAGCGCCCGGGGCAGACTCTATGGCTACACCTTC. This sequence encodes CASSARGRLYGYTF.